The clone carrying this T cell receptor beta chain was seen a handful of times. Its antigen remains unidentified. The read gets to within 3 residues of the CDR3 end, and the germline J gene fills in the rest. The data stem from a study of T cell clonality in common variable immunodeficiency. General study results and limits: Reportedly, TCR beta sequences from common variable immunodeficiency showed fewer deletions and N-nucleotide insertions.

Trimming shortened V by 7 bases and J by 4 bases, and 17 bases separated the two germline ends. CDR1 is SGHTA and CDR2 is FQGNSA in the germline V gene. This CDR3 is built from 14 residues. The repertoire was sequenced with immunoSEQ multiplex PCR; TCRdb's copy has only in-frame clones and lacks some. Recorded here are about 30,000 clones, none singletons. The chain links TRBV7-2 to TRBJ2-7; D may be TRBD2 (5 bases). This receptor was obtained from a human donor with common variable immunodeficiency. The sequenced sample was peripheral blood mononuclear cells. The CDR3 protein is CASKAGPGLYEQYF. The part of the CDR3 DNA that was read is TGTGCCAGCAAGGCGGGCCCTGGACTTTACGAG.